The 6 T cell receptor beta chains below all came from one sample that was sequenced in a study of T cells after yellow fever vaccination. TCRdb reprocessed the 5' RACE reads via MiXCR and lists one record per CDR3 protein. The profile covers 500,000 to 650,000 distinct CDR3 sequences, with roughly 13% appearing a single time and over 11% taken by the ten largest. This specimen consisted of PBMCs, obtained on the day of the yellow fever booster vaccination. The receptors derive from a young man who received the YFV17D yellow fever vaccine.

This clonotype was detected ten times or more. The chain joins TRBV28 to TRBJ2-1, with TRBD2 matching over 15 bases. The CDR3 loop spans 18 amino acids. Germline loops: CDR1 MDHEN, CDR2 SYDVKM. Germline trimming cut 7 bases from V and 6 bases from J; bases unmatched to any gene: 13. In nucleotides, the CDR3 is TGTGCCAGCATGGCCGGGACTAGCGGGAGGATGGCGAGCAATGAGCAGTTCTTC. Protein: CASMAGTSGRMASNEQFF.

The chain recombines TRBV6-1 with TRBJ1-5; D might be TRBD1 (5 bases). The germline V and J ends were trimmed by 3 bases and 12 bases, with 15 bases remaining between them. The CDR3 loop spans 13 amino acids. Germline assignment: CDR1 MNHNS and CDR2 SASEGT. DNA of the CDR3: TGTGCCAGCAGTGACATGGGGGTGTTCGGCCAGCATTTT. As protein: CASSDMGVFGQHF.

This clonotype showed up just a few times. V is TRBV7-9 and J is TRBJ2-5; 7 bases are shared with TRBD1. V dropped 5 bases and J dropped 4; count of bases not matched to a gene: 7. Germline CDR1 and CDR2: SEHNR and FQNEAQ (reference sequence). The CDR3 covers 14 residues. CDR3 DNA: TGTGCCAGCAGCCCCACCCGGGACAGAGAGACCCAGTACTTC. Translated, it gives CASSPTRDRETQYF.

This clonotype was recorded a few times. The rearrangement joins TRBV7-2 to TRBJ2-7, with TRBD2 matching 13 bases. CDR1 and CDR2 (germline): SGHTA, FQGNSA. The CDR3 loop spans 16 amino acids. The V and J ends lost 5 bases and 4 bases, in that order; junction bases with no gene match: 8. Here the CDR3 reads CASSRGLAGRGYEQYF. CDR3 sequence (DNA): TGTGCCAGCAGCAGGGGACTAGCGGGGCGAGGATACGAGCAGTACTTC.

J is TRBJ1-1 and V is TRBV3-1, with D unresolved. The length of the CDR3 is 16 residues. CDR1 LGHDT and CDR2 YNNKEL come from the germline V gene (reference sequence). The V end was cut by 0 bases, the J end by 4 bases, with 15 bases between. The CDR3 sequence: CASSQDGPRSSTEAFF. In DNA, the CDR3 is TGTGCCAGCAGCCAAGACGGGCCCCGGTCCAGCACTGAAGCTTTCTTT. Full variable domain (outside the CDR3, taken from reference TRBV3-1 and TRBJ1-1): DTAVSQTPKYLVTQMGNDKSIKCEQNLGHDTMYWYKQDSKKFLKIMFSYNNKELIINETVPNRFSPKSPDKAHLNLHINSLELGDSAVYFCASSQDGPRSSTEAFFGQGTRLTVV.

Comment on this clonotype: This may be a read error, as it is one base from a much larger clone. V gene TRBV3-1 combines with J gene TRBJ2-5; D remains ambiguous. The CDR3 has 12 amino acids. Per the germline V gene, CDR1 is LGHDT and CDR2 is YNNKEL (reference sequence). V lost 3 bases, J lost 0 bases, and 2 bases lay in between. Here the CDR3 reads CASSQNQETQYF. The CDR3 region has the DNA TGTGCCAGCAGCCAGAACCAAGAGACCCAGTACTTC.